This TCR beta chain came from a study of Siglec-9 on CD8 T cells in melanoma. Regarding the study as a whole: In melanoma tumors, a Siglec-9-marked effector memory CD8+ subset reportedly appeared to accumulate.

Germline V CDR1 and CDR2: SGDLS, YYNGEE. This CDR3 has 16 amino acids. Trimming removed 5 bases at V and 4 bases at J, with 21 bases between. About this clone itself: What it recognizes is unknown.

Sequencing was performed with immunoSEQ multiplex PCR; in TCRdb, only in-frame clones are kept and a portion is missing. Here the sample spans over 30,000 clones, more than 65% being singletons. Material: Siglec-9- CD8+ T cells sorted from blood. This TCR derives from a human donor in good health. The chain joins TRBV9 to TRBJ1-1; no clear D. The CDR3 sequence is CASSWSPEEGSTEAFF. CDR3 coding DNA: TGTGCCAGCAGTTGGAGTCCCGAGGAAGGGAGCACTGAAGCTTTCTTT.